Listed below are T cell receptor beta chains from one sample, sequenced in a study of T cell changes during pregnancy in multiple sclerosis. Sequencing used immunoSEQ multiplex PCR; TCRdb keeps in-frame clones, though not all of them. The repertoire has fewer than 25,000 clones, 75% to 95% of them found once; the top ten carry 0.67%. Sequenced here: CD4+ T cells from peripheral blood mononuclear cells, sampled in the third trimester of pregnancy. Receptors were obtained from a female donor in good health, enrolled as a control in a pregnancy study. Both conserved end residues are part of each CDR3. The D gene is left open where the match is weak. Not every row has a clone size; where given, it reads once, few, many or a size class.

CASSPPPGQGDDEQFF | TGTGCCAGCAGCCCCCCCCCGGGACAGGGGGACGATGAGCAGTTCTTC | TRBV7-9 | - | TRBD1 | TRBJ2-1
CASSGRGITEAFF | TGTGCCAGCAGTGGTCGAGGGATTACTGAAGCTTTCTTT | TRBV2 | - | - | TRBJ1-1
CASSLDSTYGYTF | TGTGCCAGCAGCCTCGACAGTACCTATGGCTACACCTTC | TRBV5-5 | - | - | TRBJ1-2
CASSPLGGELFF | TGTGCCAGCTCACCACTCGGCGGGGAGCTGTTTTTT | TRBV18 | - | - | TRBJ2-2
CATSRETGVSTEAFF | TGTGCCACCAGCAGAGAGACGGGTGTGAGCACTGAAGCTTTCTTT | TRBV15 | - | - | TRBJ1-1
CASSLDPGTTNEKLFF | TGTGCCAGCAGCTTGGACCCAGGGACAACTAATGAAAAACTGTTTTTT | TRBV5-4 | - | - | TRBJ1-4
CASRGWGEAEAFF | TGTGCCAGCAGAGGGTGGGGGGAGGCTGAAGCTTTCTTT | TRBV7-2 | - | - | TRBJ1-1
CASSGSLGLAGGRAYNEQFF | TGTGCCAGCAGTGGGAGTCTCGGACTAGCGGGAGGGCGAGCCTACAATGAGCAGTTCTTC | TRBV6-1 | once | TRBD2 | TRBJ2-1
CASSLNTANYGYTF | TGTGCCAGCAGCTTAAATACAGCTAACTATGGCTACACCTTC | TRBV11-2 | - | - | TRBJ1-2
CASSSSQGWTGELFF | TGTGCCAGCAGCTCTAGTCAGGGGTGGACCGGGGAGCTGTTTTTT | TRBV5-5 | - | - | TRBJ2-2
CASSLGTSGRGTGELFF | TGCGCCAGCAGCTTGGGGACTAGCGGCCGAGGCACCGGGGAGCTGTTTTTT | TRBV5-1 | - | TRBD2 | TRBJ2-2
CASSSGDSTYEQYF | TGTGCCAGCAGTTCCGGGGACTCAACCTACGAGCAGTACTTC | TRBV28 | - | - | TRBJ2-7
CASSYSSSGANVLTF | TGTGCCAGCAGTTACTCCTCCTCTGGGGCCAACGTCCTGACTTTC | TRBV6-6 | - | - | TRBJ2-6
CASSPPGLAGGGNTGELFF | TGTGCCAGCAGCCCTCCGGGACTAGCGGGAGGGGGTAACACCGGGGAGCTGTTTTTT | TRBV9 | - | TRBD2 | TRBJ2-2
CASSLPSSGLYEQYF | TGTGCCAGCAGCTTGCCCTCCAGCGGACTATACGAGCAGTACTTC | TRBV5-6 | - | - | TRBJ2-7
CASIRTGAVDGNTIYF | TGTGCCAGCATTAGGACAGGGGCGGTTGATGGAAACACCATATATTTT | TRBV2 | - | TRBD1 | TRBJ1-3
CASSSLDRGSRNEKLFF | TGTGCCAGCAGTTCCCTGGACAGGGGGAGCCGTAATGAAAAACTGTTTTTT | TRBV27 | - | TRBD1 | TRBJ1-4
CASWDLGVTEAFF | TGTGCCAGCTGGGACTTAGGCGTCACTGAAGCTTTCTTT | TRBV6-1 | - | - | TRBJ1-1
CASARGGTDTQYF | TGTGCCAGTGCGCGGGGGGGTACAGATACGCAGTATTTT | TRBV7-8 | once | TRBD2 | TRBJ2-3
CASSRVDYGYTF | TGTGCCAGCAGCAGGGTAGACTATGGCTACACCTTC | TRBV2 | - | - | TRBJ1-2
CASSLGANPRTQYF | TGTGCCAGCAGCTTAGGAGCTAACCCAAGGACCCAGTACTTC | TRBV5-6 | - | - | TRBJ2-5
CASSDRGGTDTQYF | TGTGCCAGCAGTGACCGGGGGGGCACAGATACGCAGTATTTT | TRBV6-4 | once | TRBD2 | TRBJ2-3
CASGPGLKNSPLHF | TGTGCTAGTGGTCCCGGACTCAAGAATTCACCCCTCCACTTT | TRBV12-5 | - | - | TRBJ1-6
CASSPPGGETQYF | TGTGCCAGCTCACCGCCGGGAGGGGAGACCCAGTACTTC | TRBV18 | once | TRBD2 | TRBJ2-5
CASRWGQASYEQYF | TGTGCCAGCAGATGGGGACAGGCCTCCTACGAGCAGTACTTC | TRBV6-5 | - | TRBD1 | TRBJ2-7
CASSDPGRGTNTGELFF | TGTGCCAGCAGTGATCCTGGGCGGGGGACGAACACCGGGGAGCTGTTTTTT | TRBV6-4 | - | TRBD2 | TRBJ2-2
CASSHLFRQGAVNYGYTF | TGCGCCAGCAGCCACTTATTCAGACAGGGGGCTGTCAACTATGGCTACACCTTC | TRBV4-1 | - | TRBD1 | TRBJ1-2
CASSLGTSGPTETQYF | TGTGCCAGTAGTCTAGGGACTAGCGGGCCTACGGAGACCCAGTACTTC | TRBV19 | few | TRBD2 | TRBJ2-5
CASRTTVYEQYF | TGTGCCAGCAGAACCACAGTATACGAGCAGTACTTC | TRBV6-5 | - | - | TRBJ2-7
CAISVGLAGAGETQYF | TGTGCCATCAGTGTGGGACTAGCGGGGGCGGGGGAGACCCAGTACTTC | TRBV10-3 | - | TRBD2 | TRBJ2-5
CASSQLAGVADTQYF | TGCGCCAGCAGCCAACTAGCGGGAGTGGCAGATACGCAGTATTTT | TRBV4-1 | - | TRBD2 | TRBJ2-3
CASSLRAGTDTQYF | TGTGCCAGCAGCTTGAGGGCTGGCACAGATACGCAGTATTTT | TRBV7-3 | - | - | TRBJ2-3
CASREVAAYNEQFF | TGCGCCAGCAGGGAGGTAGCGGCCTACAATGAGCAGTTCTTC | TRBV5-1 | - | - | TRBJ2-1
CASSLSSGGVGQETQYF | TGTGCCAGCAGTTTATCGTCCGGGGGAGTGGGACAAGAGACCCAGTACTTC | TRBV27 | - | - | TRBJ2-5
CASLTSGSLEQYF | TGCGCCAGCCTGACTAGCGGTTCCCTCGAGCAGTACTTC | TRBV10-2 | - | TRBD2 | TRBJ2-7
CASSLGQEYNEQFF | TGTGCCAGCAGCCTCGGACAGGAATACAATGAGCAGTTCTTC | TRBV6-6 | - | TRBD1 | TRBJ2-1
CASSQVSAGDLNEQFF | TGTGCCAGCAGCCAAGTGTCGGCGGGAGATTTGAATGAGCAGTTCTTC | TRBV4-2 | - | TRBD2 | TRBJ2-1
CASSASSVQETQYF | TGTGCCAGCAGCGCTTCTAGCGTCCAAGAGACCCAGTACTTC | TRBV9 | - | - | TRBJ2-5
CASSPADTEAFF | TGTGCCAGCAGCCCCGCAGACACTGAAGCTTTCTTT | TRBV5-4 | - | - | TRBJ1-1
CASSISRLGASHEKLFF | TGTGCCAGTAGTATATCTCGTCTGGGCGCATCGCATGAAAAACTGTTTTTT | TRBV19 | - | - | TRBJ1-4
CASSDRGYNSPLHF | TGCGCCAGCTCCGACAGGGGTTATAATTCACCCCTCCACTTT | TRBV5-1 | few | TRBD1 | TRBJ1-6
CASSVVSGYSNQPQHF | TGTGCCAGCAGTGTCGTCAGCGGATATAGCAATCAGCCCCAGCATTTT | TRBV6-1 | - | - | TRBJ1-5
CAFGGDRGLPLHF | TGTGCCTTTGGAGGGGACAGGGGGTTACCCCTCCACTTT | TRBV30 | - | TRBD1 | TRBJ1-6
CASRTGTSGVGGTQYF | TGTGCCAGCAGGACCGGGACTAGCGGGGTGGGGGGTACGCAGTATTTT | TRBV28 | - | TRBD2 | TRBJ2-3
CATSRAAISGNEQFF | TGTGCCACCAGCAGAGCGGCTATTTCAGGCAATGAGCAGTTCTTC | TRBV15 | - | - | TRBJ2-1
CSASDGGADTQYF | TGCAGCGCATCCGACGGGGGGGCAGATACGCAGTATTTT | TRBV29-1 | - | TRBD2 | TRBJ2-3
CASRGAARTEAFF | TGTGCCAGTCGGGGTGCGGCGCGCACTGAAGCTTTCTTT | TRBV19 | - | - | TRBJ1-1
CASSPRTGVLYGYTF | TGTGCCAGCAGCCCCCGGACAGGGGTCCTCTATGGCTACACCTTC | TRBV9 | - | TRBD1 | TRBJ1-2
CASSLGLASGANVLTF | TGCGCCAGCAGCCTGGGGCTAGCCTCTGGGGCCAACGTCCTGACTTTC | TRBV5-1 | - | - | TRBJ2-6
CASSPGSSGGTDTQYF | TGTGCCAGCAGCCCTGGCTCTAGCGGGGGCACAGATACGCAGTATTTT | TRBV11-3 | - | TRBD2 | TRBJ2-3
CASSWDSSTDTQYF | TGTGCCAGCAGCTGGGACAGTAGCACAGATACGCAGTATTTT | TRBV7-8 | - | TRBD1 | TRBJ2-3